A single T cell receptor (beta chain) is shown here with its context. In TCRdb, the RT-PCR reads were re-called with MiXCR into one record per CDR3 protein. The table records almost 700,000 distinct CDR3 sequences, over 12% of them present only once. The CDR3 covers 13 residues. CDR1 and CDR2 (germline): DFQATT, SNEGSKA (reference sequence). This receptor was identified in a female donor in good health, serving as a healthy control. The V gene is TRBV20-1, the J gene TRBJ1-1; D unresolved. Sequencing was done on a sample of memory CD4+ T cells from blood. CDR3 nucleotide sequence: TGCAGGGGCGCAGCGGGGTTGAACACTGAAGCTTTCTTT. Protein sequence: CRGAAGLNTEAFF.